These 18 T cell receptor beta chains were sequenced from one sample in a study of Tregs in tolerant kidney transplant recipients. Sequencing was performed with immunoSEQ multiplex PCR; in TCRdb, only in-frame clones are kept and a portion is missing. The sample records 60,000 to 65,000 clones, nearly 98% being singletons. The sample here was Tregs from blood, taken before the transplant. These receptors were collected from a human donor who received a combined kidney and bone marrow transplant.

The chain carries TRBV7-9 and TRBJ2-1; no reliable D call. V lost 2 bases, J lost 8 bases, and 16 bases lay in between. CDR3 size: 15 residues. In germline, CDR1 is SEHNR, CDR2 FQNEAQ (reference sequence). CDR3 sequence: CASSLNSPLNYEQFF. The CDR3 DNA reads TGTGCCAGCAGCTTAAATAGTCCACTAAACTATGAGCAGTTCTTC.

The J gene is TRBJ2-1, the V gene TRBV7-9; D gene uncertain. This CDR3 region has 12 residues. Germline V gene lookup returns CDR1 SEHNR and CDR2 FQNEAQ (reference sequence). The V and J ends lost 5 bases and 8 bases respectively, with 10 bases between them. CDR3 sequence: CASSLDIDEQFF. The DNA of the CDR3 is TGTGCCAGCAGCCTCGACATAGATGAGCAGTTCTTC.

The chain is built from TRBV7-3 and TRBJ1-2; 10 bases agree with TRBD1. Trimming cost V 4 bases and J 4 bases; bases outside gene matches: 6. The CDR3 sequence is 15 residues long. Germline V CDR1 and CDR2: SGHTA, FQGTGA. The chain's CDR3 is CASSSPDRGIYGYTF. CDR3 in DNA: TGTGCCAGCAGCTCGCCGGACAGGGGGATCTATGGCTACACCTTC.

The rearrangement joins TRBV30 to TRBJ2-1, with 7 bases that match TRBD1. The J segment lost 5 bases and the V segment lost 5 bases, leaving 12 bases of the junction unmatched. This CDR3 contains 15 residues. Germline V gives CDR1 GTSNPN, CDR2 SVGIG (reference sequence). In DNA form, the CDR3 reads TGTGCCTGGGGCACAGGGGACCCTTGGAACAATGAGCAGTTCTTC. Its protein product is CAWGTGDPWNNEQFF.

This rearrangement joins TRBV30 to TRBJ1-2, with D perhaps TRBD1 (6 bases). V was pared by 5 bases and J by 5 bases, with 15 bases between. Germline V gene lookup returns CDR1 GTSNPN and CDR2 SVGIG (reference sequence). The CDR3 runs to 13 residues. The CDR3 nucleotides are TGTGCCTGGGGCCAGGGGAGCTCGTATGGCTACACCTTC. Translated, it gives CAWGQGSSYGYTF.

The V and J genes are TRBV6-4 and TRBJ1-5; no clear D. Germline loops: CDR1 MRHNA, CDR2 SNTAGT. The V gene lost 9 bases and the J gene lost 6 bases, with 9 bases spanning the gap. This CDR3 region has 11 residues. CDR3 DNA sequence: TGTGCCAGACAGTGCCCTCAGCCCCAGCATTTT. This codes for CARQCPQPQHF.

This clone came up once. The chain couples TRBV10-3 to TRBJ2-3; D may be TRBD2 (6 bases). V gave up 10 bases and J gave up 3 bases, with 11 bases separating them. This CDR3 is 12 amino acids long. Germline V CDR1 and CDR2: ENHRY, SYGVKD. As DNA, the CDR3 is TGTGCCACACTAGCTATGACAGATACGCAGTATTTT. Translated, it gives CATLAMTDTQYF.

J is TRBJ1-5 and V is TRBV2, with 7 bases lining up with TRBD1. The CDR3 consists of 13 residues. With V trimmed by 7 bases and J by 7 bases, 7 bases remained unmatched. Germline V gene lookup returns CDR1 SNHLY and CDR2 FYNNEI. The CDR3 protein is CASNRGPEQPQHF. The CDR3 DNA is TGTGCCAGCAATAGGGGGCCGGAGCAGCCCCAGCATTTT.

For the CDR3, the DNA is TGCGCCAGCAGCTTTGAGGGTCTGGGTGAAGCTTTCTTT. Amino acids: CASSFEGLGEAFF. The chain couples TRBV5-1 to TRBJ1-1; D unresolved. CDR3 length equals 13 residues. Germline loops: CDR1 SGHRS, CDR2 YFSETQ. V lost 2 bases, J lost 7 bases, and 12 bases lay in between.

V gene TRBV4-1 combines with J gene TRBJ2-2; TRBD1 agrees at 7 bases. Unmatched junction bases numbered 4, after V lost 4 bases and J lost 5 bases. Germline CDR1 and CDR2: MGHRA and YSYEKL. The CDR3 runs 14 residues. The CDR3 region is CASSLQQGTGELFF. DNA for the CDR3: TGCGCCAGCAGCCTGCAACAGGGGACCGGGGAGCTGTTTTTT.

V usage is TRBV15 and J usage is TRBJ2-4, with 11 bases lining up with TRBD2. Germline-derived CDR1 and CDR2 are LNHNV and YYDKDF (reference sequence). The CDR3 runs 15 residues. V lost 1 base to trimming and J lost 6 bases; unmatched junction nucleotides: 2. CDR3 nucleotide sequence: TGTGCCACCAGCAGAGGCGGGACTAGCGGAAACATTCAGTACTTC. The encoded protein is CATSRGGTSGNIQYF.

The V call is TRBV25-1, the J call TRBJ1-6; unclear D gene. Trimming left V 5 bases short and J 10 bases short, with 18 bases between. Looked up from germline, CDR1 is MGHDK and CDR2 is SYGVNS. The CDR3 runs 15 residues. CDR3 nucleotide sequence: TGTGCCAGCAGTCGGGGAGGTTGGGGAGAATCACCCCTCCACTTT. This translates into CASSRGGWGESPLHF.

This clone showed up just once. The V gene is TRBV27, the J gene TRBJ1-5, with D possibly matching TRBD1 (5 bases). Germline V gene sequence: CDR1 MNHEY, CDR2 SMNVEV (reference sequence). The CDR3 sequence is 15 residues long. V lost 6 bases and J lost 0, with 12 bases in between. The CDR3 here is CASSLGLDSNQPQHF. The CDR3 region has the DNA TGTGCCAGCAGCTTGGGGCTAGATAGCAATCAGCCCCAGCATTTT.

This sequence joins TRBV10-3 and TRBJ2-7; 10 nucleotides match TRBD1. The CDR3 is made up of 16 amino acids. Trimming took 4 bases from V and 0 from J; bases not matched to a gene: 6. Germline V CDR1 and CDR2: ENHRY, SYGVKD. This CDR3 reads CAISGGQGTSSYEQYF. CDR3 coding DNA: TGTGCCATCAGTGGGGGACAGGGGACATCCTCCTACGAGCAGTACTTC.

The chain joins TRBV7-9 to TRBJ1-2; 9 bases map to TRBD1. The germline V gene encodes CDR1 SEHNR and CDR2 FQNEAQ (reference sequence). CDR3 size: 16 residues. Trimming cost V 4 bases and J 2 bases; bases outside gene matches: 8. CDR3: CASSYLKDRGNYGYTF. DNA of the CDR3: TGTGCCAGCAGCTACTTAAAGGACAGGGGAAACTATGGCTACACCTTC.

The chain has TRBV28 and TRBJ2-1; 8 bases are a match to TRBD2. In germline, CDR1 is MDHEN, CDR2 SYDVKM. CDR3 length: 11 amino acids. V shed 8 bases and J 9 bases; nucleotides not matched to a gene: 3. The CDR3 sequence is CASGLAFEQFF. CDR3 bases: TGTGCCAGCGGACTAGCATTTGAGCAGTTCTTC.

This clone was observed once. The J gene is TRBJ1-2, the V gene TRBV27; TRBD1 matches at 8 bases. The V and J ends lost 0 bases and 7 bases, in that order; junction bases with no gene match: 1. CDR1 is MNHEY and CDR2 is SMNVEV in the germline V gene (reference sequence). The CDR3 contains 13 residues. The CDR3 sequence: CASSLSGQGGYTF. DNA for the CDR3: TGTGCCAGCAGTTTATCCGGACAGGGTGGCTACACCTTC.

Only one count was recorded for this clone. Since no conserved phenylalanine or tryptophan closes the CDR3, a read error is the likely cause. The DNA is left out, because the CDR3 cannot be placed on it with certainty; the CDR3 is given as TCRdb lists it. The chain has TRBV19 and TRBJ2-7; the table names TRBD1, a call not compared with the DNA. The CDR3 totals 17 residues, both ends included. Germline assignment: CDR1 LNHDA and CDR2 SQIVND (reference sequence). The CDR3 reads CASSPPHSTGGLSPLIT.